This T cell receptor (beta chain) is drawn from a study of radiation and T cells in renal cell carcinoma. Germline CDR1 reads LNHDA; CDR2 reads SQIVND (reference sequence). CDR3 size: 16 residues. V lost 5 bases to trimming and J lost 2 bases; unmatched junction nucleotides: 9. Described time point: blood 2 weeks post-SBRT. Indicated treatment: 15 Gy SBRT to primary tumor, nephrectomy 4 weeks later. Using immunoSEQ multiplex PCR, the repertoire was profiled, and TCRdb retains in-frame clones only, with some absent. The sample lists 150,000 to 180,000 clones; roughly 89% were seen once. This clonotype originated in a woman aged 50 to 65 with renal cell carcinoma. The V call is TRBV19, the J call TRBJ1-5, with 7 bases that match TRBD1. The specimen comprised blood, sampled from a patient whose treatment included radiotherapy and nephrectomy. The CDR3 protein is CASSPTGGGGNQPQHF. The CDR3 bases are TGTGCCAGTAGTCCTACTGGAGGGGGCGGCAATCAGCCCCAGCATTTT.